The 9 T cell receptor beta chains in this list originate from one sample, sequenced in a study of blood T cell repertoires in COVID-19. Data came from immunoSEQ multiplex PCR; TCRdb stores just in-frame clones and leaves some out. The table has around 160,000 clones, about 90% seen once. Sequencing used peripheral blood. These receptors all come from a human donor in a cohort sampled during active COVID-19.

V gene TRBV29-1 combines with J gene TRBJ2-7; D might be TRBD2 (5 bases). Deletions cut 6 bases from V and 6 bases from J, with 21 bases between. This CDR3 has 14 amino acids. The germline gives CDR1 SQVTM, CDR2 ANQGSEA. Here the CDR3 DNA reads TGCAGCGTCAAAGAAGGGAGTTGGAGACTCGAGCAGTACTTC. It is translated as CSVKEGSWRLEQYF.

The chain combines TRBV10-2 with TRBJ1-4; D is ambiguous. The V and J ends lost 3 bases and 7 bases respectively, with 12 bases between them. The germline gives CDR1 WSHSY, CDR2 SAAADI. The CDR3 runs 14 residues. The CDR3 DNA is TGCGCCAGCAGTGAAGGCGGATTTGGTGAAAAACTGTTTTTT. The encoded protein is CASSEGGFGEKLFF.

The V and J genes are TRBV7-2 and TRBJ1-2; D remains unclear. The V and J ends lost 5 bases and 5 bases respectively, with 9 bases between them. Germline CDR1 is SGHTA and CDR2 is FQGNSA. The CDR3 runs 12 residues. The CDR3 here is CASSPTPYGYTF. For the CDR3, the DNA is TGTGCCAGCAGCCCGACTCCGTATGGCTACACCTTC.

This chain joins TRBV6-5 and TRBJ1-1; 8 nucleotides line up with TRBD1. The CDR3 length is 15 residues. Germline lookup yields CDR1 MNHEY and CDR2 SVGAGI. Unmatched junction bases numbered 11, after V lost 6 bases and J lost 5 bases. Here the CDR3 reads CASRGQGGTITEAFF. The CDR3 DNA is TGTGCCAGCAGAGGACAGGGAGGGACTATTACTGAAGCTTTCTTT.

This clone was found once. CDR3 coding DNA: TGTGCCAGCAGTCCAGGGACAGGGCAAGAGACCCAGTACTTC. It translates to CASSPGTGQETQYF. The rearrangement joins TRBV28 to TRBJ2-5; 9 bases line up with TRBD1. Trimming removed 5 bases from V and 2 bases from J; junction bases left unmatched: 3. Germline V gives CDR1 MDHEN, CDR2 SYDVKM. The CDR3 runs 14 residues.

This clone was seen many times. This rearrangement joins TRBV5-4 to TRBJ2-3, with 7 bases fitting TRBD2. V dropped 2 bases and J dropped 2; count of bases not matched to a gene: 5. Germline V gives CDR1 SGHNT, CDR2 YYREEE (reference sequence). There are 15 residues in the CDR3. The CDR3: CASSFPGTNTDTQYF. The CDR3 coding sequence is TGTGCCAGCAGCTTCCCCGGGACTAACACAGATACGCAGTATTTT.

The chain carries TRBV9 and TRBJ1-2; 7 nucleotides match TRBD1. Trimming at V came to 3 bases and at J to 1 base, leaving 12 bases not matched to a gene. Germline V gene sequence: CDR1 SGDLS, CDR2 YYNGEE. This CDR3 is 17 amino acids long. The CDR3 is CASSATGTPSYNYGYTF. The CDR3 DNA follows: TGTGCCAGCAGCGCGACAGGGACCCCCTCTTATAACTATGGCTACACCTTC.

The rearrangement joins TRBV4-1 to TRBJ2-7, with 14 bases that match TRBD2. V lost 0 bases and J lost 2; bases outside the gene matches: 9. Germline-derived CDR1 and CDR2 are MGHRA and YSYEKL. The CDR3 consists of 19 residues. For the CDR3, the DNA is TGCGCCAGCAGCCAAGATGTGGGACTAGCGGGAGTGTCCGCCTACGAGCAGTACTTC. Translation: CASSQDVGLAGVSAYEQYF.

The CDR3 coding sequence is TGCGCCAGCAGAGTTGGCCGGGCTAACTATGGCTACACCTTC. This translates into CASRVGRANYGYTF. The gene calls are TRBV5-1 and TRBJ1-2; the D is unclear. V lost 5 bases, J lost 0 bases, and 11 bases lay in between. This CDR3 has 14 amino acids. Germline loops: CDR1 SGHRS, CDR2 YFSETQ.